This T cell receptor (beta chain) was found in a study of OX40 agonist ivuxolimab in advanced cancers. Study-wide background: Earlier anti-PD-1, anti-PD-L1 or anti-CTLA-4 therapy was permitted; 30% to 50% had received some. Findings and caveats of the study: Partly responding patients at 0.1-3.0 mg/kg showed some of the smallest clonal expansion.

As for this clone: Antigen: not known.

Here immunoSEQ multiplex PCR was the method, and the copy in TCRdb shows in-frame clones only, minus some. The repertoire has around 80,000 clones, roughly 84% of them found once; the top ten carry 0.6% to 0.9%. V was clipped by 5 bases and J by 7 bases; unmatched bases: 7. Germline loops: CDR1 LNHDA, CDR2 SQIVND (reference sequence). This CDR3 has 14 residues. Any history of autoimmune disease or systemic immunosuppression disqualified patients. Here the sequenced sample was CD4+ or CD8+ T cells sorted from blood, taken in a trial of the OX40 agonist ivuxolimab. This rearrangement joins TRBV19 to TRBJ2-1; 8 positions agree with TRBD2. This TCR derives from an adult with an advanced solid tumor such as melanoma, head and neck, liver or kidney cancer. The CDR3, as DNA: TGTGCCAGTAGTCCTCGCGGGGGGAGTAATGAGCAGTTCTTC. Translating it yields CASSPRGGSNEQFF. The whole variable domain, remainder taken from reference TRBV19 and TRBJ2-1, is DGGITQSPKYLFRKEGQNVTLSCEQNLNHDAMYWYRQDPGQGLRLIYYSQIVNDFQKGDIAEGYSVSREKKESFPLTVTSAQKNPTAFYLCASSPRGGSNEQFFGPGTRLTVL.